This is a list of T cell receptor beta chains from one sample in a study of blood T cells in healthy people across ages. TCRdb re-derived calls from the 5' RACE reads in MiXCR, one entry per CDR3 protein. The sample includes 1,800,000 or so distinct CDR3 sequences, roughly 43% of them seen just once. Specimen: blood. The receptors originated from a human donor in good health. Each CDR3 is given with its conserved first and last residue. A D gene is named only where the DNA matches it firmly. Only some rows state a clone size, as once, few, many or a class for expanded clones.

few	TRBV27	TRBJ1-2	.	CASSLGRGAHYGYTF	TGTGCCAGCAGTTTAGGGCGTGGTGCCCACTATGGCTACACCTTC
.	TRBV6-2/TRBV6-3	TRBJ1-1	.	CASSRNSWYTEAFF	TGTGCCAGCAGCCGCAACTCATGGTACACTGAAGCTTTCTTT
.	TRBV20-1	TRBJ2-7	.	CSARDLQGRGSYEQYF	TGCAGTGCTAGAGATCTGCAGGGTCGGGGCTCCTACGAGCAGTACTTC
.	TRBV28	TRBJ2-7	.	CASIPDGGTDEQYF	TGTGCCAGCATCCCCGATGGGGGAACGGACGAGCAGTACTTC
.	TRBV7-2	TRBJ2-3	TRBD2	CASTLGLATDTQYF	TGTGCCAGCACTCTGGGACTAGCGACAGATACGCAGTATTTT
.	TRBV6-6	TRBJ2-3	TRBD2	CANSLLAGLTDTQYF	TGTGCCAACAGTCTGCTAGCGGGGCTCACAGATACGCAGTATTTT
.	TRBV5-1	TRBJ2-7	.	CASGGADCEQYF	TGCGCCAGCGGCGGGGCAGACTGCGAGCAGTACTTC
few	TRBV9	TRBJ2-1	TRBD1	CASSGPGQSLYNEQFF	TGTGCCAGCAGCGGACCGGGACAGTCATTATACAATGAGCAGTTCTTC
.	TRBV4-2	TRBJ1-4	.	CASSPGWATNEKLFF	TGTGCCAGCAGTCCTGGCTGGGCAACTAATGAAAAACTGTTTTTT
.	TRBV7-2	TRBJ2-2	.	CASSRDRGGTGELFF	TGTGCCAGCAGCCGCGACAGGGGAGGGACCGGGGAGCTGTTTTTT
.	TRBV7-9	TRBJ2-3	TRBD1	CASSPRGGTRADTQYF	TGTGCCAGCAGCCCCCGAGGGGGCACACGGGCAGATACGCAGTATTTT
few	TRBV6-5	TRBJ2-1	.	CASSYAYRNGDEQFF	TGTGCCAGCAGTTACGCGTACCGGAACGGGGATGAGCAGTTCTTC
many	TRBV10-3	TRBJ1-2	.	CAISESKQDYGYTF	TGTGCCATCAGTGAGTCGAAACAGGACTATGGCTACACCTTC
few	TRBV20-1	TRBJ2-3	.	CSARGTSSDTQYF	TGCAGTGCTAGAGGCACTAGTTCAGATACGCAGTATTTT
.	TRBV20-1	TRBJ2-3	.	CSALLTDTQYF	TGCAGTGCCCTCCTCACAGATACGCAGTATTTT
.	TRBV20-1	TRBJ1-1	.	CSARSSRRFRDTEAFF	TGCAGTGCTAGGTCTTCCCGTCGCTTTAGGGACACTGAAGCTTTCTTT
many	TRBV12-3/TRBV12-4	TRBJ1-5	.	CASSRPYQPQHF	TGTGCCAGCAGTCGTCCCTATCAGCCCCAGCATTTT
.	TRBV7-2	TRBJ1-2	.	CASSLVGRVYGYTF	TGTGCCAGCAGCTTAGTTGGCAGGGTCTATGGCTACACCTTC
.	TRBV4-2	TRBJ2-4	.	CASSQESRNERYF	TGTGCCAGCAGCCAAGAATCCCGCAACGAGCGGTACTTC
.	TRBV7-2	TRBJ2-5	.	CASSLIGAETQYF	TGTGCCAGCAGCTTAATCGGGGCCGAGACCCAGTACTTC
.	TRBV11-3	TRBJ1-4	.	CASSFSGPRGKLFF	TGTGCCAGCAGCTTCTCGGGCCCGAGGGGAAAACTGTTTTTT
few	TRBV29-1	TRBJ2-1	.	CSVKPSGEQFF	TGCAGCGTCAAACCGTCGGGTGAGCAGTTCTTC
.	TRBV11-2	TRBJ2-7	.	CASSFGSYEGEQYF	TGTGCCAGCAGCTTCGGATCCTACGAGGGCGAGCAGTACTTC
few	TRBV29-1	TRBJ2-5	.	CSVVQGRHQETQYF	TGCAGCGTTGTCCAGGGGAGGCATCAAGAGACCCAGTACTTC
.	TRBV6-5	TRBJ2-1	.	CASSYRDSRGHNGQFF	TGTGCCAGCAGTTACAGAGATTCGAGGGGACACAATGGGCAGTTCTTC
.	TRBV6-1	TRBJ2-7	.	CASSTLRRGAQAYEQYF	TGTGCCAGCAGCACCCTCCGACGGGGGGCCCAGGCTTACGAGCAGTACTTC
once	TRBV24-1	TRBJ1-2	.	CATSDPRDYGYTF	TGTGCCACCAGTGATCCCCGAGACTATGGCTACACCTTC
.	TRBV13	TRBJ1-5	.	CASSFGVRTNQPQHF	TGTGCCAGCAGCTTTGGGGTCAGAACCAATCAGCCCCAGCATTTT
.	TRBV7-6	TRBJ2-5	.	CASSFSILQETQYF	TGTGCCAGCAGCTTCAGTATCCTCCAAGAGACCCAGTACTTC
.	TRBV6-5	TRBJ2-5	.	CASSYTQTGLAEQYF	TGTGCCAGCAGTTACACCCAGACAGGTCTGGCGGAGCAGTACTTC
.	TRBV6-2/TRBV6-3	TRBJ2-5	.	CASSYSTRTQYF	TGTGCCAGCAGTTACTCGACAAGGACCCAGTACTTC
few	TRBV10-3	TRBJ2-7	.	CAIRESSFAEQYF	TGTGCCATCAGGGAGTCGTCGTTCGCCGAGCAGTACTTC
few	TRBV7-2	TRBJ2-3	TRBD2	CASSAQRGGQSDTQYF	TGTGCCAGCAGCGCCCAGCGGGGGGGTCAGTCAGATACGCAGTATTTT